These 22 T cell receptor beta chains share one sample of origin, sequenced in a study of blood T cells in healthy people across ages. The second PCR ran roughly 6 to 12 cycles with a sample-barcoded 5' primer and J-beta primers. TCRdb re-analysed the 5' RACE reads in MiXCR, keeping a single row per CDR3 protein. The data hold around 700,000 distinct CDR3 sequences, with 20% to 30% observed a single time. These records were also assigned to another study, of T cells of mothers and their children.

Sequencing was performed on blood. The receptors shown here come from a boy younger than 18 in good health.

A few counts support this clonotype. The chain employs TRBV6-5 and TRBJ1-4, with D perhaps TRBD1 (5 bases). V lost 4 bases and J lost 7, with 13 bases in between. The germline CDR1 and CDR2 sequences are MNHEY and SVGAGI. The CDR3 has 14 amino acids. The CDR3 coding sequence is TGTGCCAGCAGTTCCCACGCGGGGACTGAAAAACTGTTTTTT. Translated: CASSSHAGTEKLFF.

Here the CDR3 reads CSVQGEYEQYF. The CDR3 nucleotides are TGCAGCGTACAGGGAGAATACGAGCAGTACTTC. This rearrangement joins TRBV29-1 to TRBJ2-7; D is perhaps TRBD1 (6 bases). This CDR3 contains 11 residues. CDR1 and CDR2 (germline): SQVTM, ANQGSEA. Deletions cut 6 bases from V and 4 bases from J, with 10 bases between.

The rearrangement uses TRBV5-6 and TRBJ2-1, with TRBD1 matching 9 bases. Trimming removed 2 bases from V and 8 bases from J; junction bases left unmatched: 8. This CDR3 spans 15 amino acids. The germline V gene encodes CDR1 SGHDT and CDR2 YYEEEE. CDR3 in amino acids: CASSLLGQGLYEQFF. As DNA, the CDR3 is TGTGCCAGCAGCTTATTGGGACAGGGCCTATATGAGCAGTTCTTC.

The V call is TRBV5-1, the J call TRBJ2-1, with a weak D call TRBD2 (6 bases). CDR3 length equals 15 residues. Trimming took 4 bases from V and 5 from J, leaving 16 bases between them. Germline lookup yields CDR1 SGHRS and CDR2 YFSETQ. The CDR3 here is CASSLGASADNEQFF. CDR3 sequence (DNA): TGCGCCAGCAGCCTCGGTGCTAGCGCAGACAATGAGCAGTTCTTC.

The gene calls are TRBV12-3 or TRBV12-4 and TRBJ2-7; 7 bases agree with TRBD2. The CDR3 contains 15 residues. After removal of 1 base from V and 7 bases from J, the junction contained 10 bases not matched to a gene. In DNA, the CDR3 is TGTGCCAGCAGTTTAGGAACTAGCGTTTCGGGGGAGCAGTACTTC. The encoded protein is CASSLGTSVSGEQYF.

Concerning this clonotype: This sequence may be a read error, since a much larger clone differs from it by one base. The V gene is TRBV21-1, the J gene TRBJ2-5; the table's D call, TRBD1, was not checked against the DNA. TRBV21-1 is designated a pseudogene. This CDR3 has 13 residues. The CDR3 loop reads CASSKGHQETQYF. The CDR3 DNA sequence: TGTGCCAGCAGCAAGGGACACCAAGAGACCCAGTACTTC.

This clonotype was detected only a few times. The chain uses TRBV27 and TRBJ2-7, with D perhaps assigned TRBD1 or TRBD2 (6 bases each). The CDR3 contains 14 residues. The V end lost 4 bases, the J end lost 2 bases, and 12 bases lay between the germline ends. Germline CDR1 MNHEY, CDR2 SMNVEV (reference sequence). The CDR3 is CASSSRGAPYEQYF. The DNA of the CDR3 is TGTGCCAGCAGTTCGAGGGGGGCCCCCTACGAGCAGTACTTC.

The chain couples TRBV24-1 to TRBJ2-5; D is undetermined. The length of the CDR3 is 14 residues. CDR1 and CDR2 from the germline V gene are KGHDR and SFDVKD. With 0 bases removed from V and 2 bases from J, the gap between germline ends came to 6 bases. Written as DNA, the CDR3 is TGTGCCACCAGTGATTTGTCCTCGCAAGAGACCCAGTACTTC. As protein: CATSDLSSQETQYF.

This clonotype has more than one count but fewer than ten. The chain has TRBV20-1 and TRBJ1-5; 7 nucleotides align to TRBD1. The CDR3 runs 16 residues. The J segment lost 4 bases and the V segment lost 1 base, leaving 10 bases of the junction unmatched. Per the germline V gene, CDR1 is DFQATT and CDR2 is SNEGSKA (reference sequence). CDR3 sequence reads: CSARVSGTADNQPQHF. Written as DNA, the CDR3 is TGCAGTGCTAGAGTTTCCGGGACAGCCGATAATCAGCCCCAGCATTTT.

This clonotype was seen a few times. The rearrangement uses TRBV12-3 or TRBV12-4 and TRBJ2-5; D could derive from TRBD1 or TRBD2 (5 bases each). CDR3 length: 12 residues. Trimming removed 8 bases from V and 5 bases from J, with 12 bases in between. As DNA, the CDR3 is TGTGCCAGCTGTGGGGGACGGGAGACCCAGTACTTC. Its translation is CASCGGRETQYF.

This chain uses TRBV9 with TRBJ2-5; 8 bases align to TRBD1. The CDR3 runs to 16 residues. After removal of 0 bases from V and 2 bases from J, the junction contained 6 bases not matched to a gene. CDR1 is SGDLS and CDR2 is YYNGEE in the germline V gene. The CDR3 region has the DNA TGTGCCAGCAGCGTAGGTGACAGGGGAAGGCAAGAGACCCAGTACTTC. This gives the protein CASSVGDRGRQETQYF.

The V call is TRBV28, the J call TRBJ2-7; 8 nucleotides line up with TRBD1. Germline V CDR1 and CDR2: MDHEN, SYDVKM. The V segment lost 5 bases and the J segment 0 bases; nucleotides outside the gene matches: 6. The CDR3 extends over 15 amino acids. CDR3 region: CASSPGQVSSYEQYF. The DNA of the CDR3 is TGTGCCAGCAGTCCGGGACAGGTGAGCTCCTACGAGCAGTACTTC.

The chain employs TRBV28 and TRBJ1-2; 9 bases line up with TRBD1. The germline CDR1 and CDR2 sequences are MDHEN and SYDVKM. Losses at the gene ends were 2 bases for V and 2 bases for J; bases not matched to a gene: 3. This CDR3 is built from 15 residues. CDR3 sequence: CASSLGDRENYGYTF. DNA of the CDR3: TGTGCCAGCAGTTTAGGGGACAGGGAGAACTATGGCTACACCTTC.

The table lists this clonotype with a few counts. This chain links TRBV7-3 with TRBJ2-2, with 10 bases lining up with TRBD2. CDR1 is SGHTA and CDR2 is FQGTGA in the germline V gene. The V gene end was trimmed by 1 base and the J gene end by 3 bases; junction bases not matched to a gene: 5. This CDR3 comprises 17 residues. This CDR3 reads CASSLIGTSAYTGELFF. CDR3 DNA: TGTGCCAGCAGCTTAATAGGGACTAGCGCTTACACCGGGGAGCTGTTTTTT.

This clonotype was detected a few times. The chain employs TRBV15 and TRBJ2-7; the D gene is possibly TRBD1 (6 bases). Germline lookup yields CDR1 LNHNV and CDR2 YYDKDF (reference sequence). The V end was cut by 6 bases, the J end by 0 bases, with 15 bases between. This CDR3 is 15 amino acids long. The CDR3 region is CATSIISGVSYEQYF. CDR3 nucleotides: TGTGCCACCAGTATCATCTCAGGGGTCTCCTACGAGCAGTACTTC.

This clonotype was recorded a few times. The rearrangement links TRBV7-2 to TRBJ2-3; D uncertain. CDR3 length equals 15 residues. V lost 1 base and J lost 6, with 14 bases in between. Germline V CDR1 and CDR2: SGHTA, FQGNSA. The CDR3 DNA reads as TGTGCCAGCAGCTTAGGGCAGGCCAGGCTTGATACGCAGTATTTT. Its protein is CASSLGQARLDTQYF.

The chain is built from TRBV6-1 and TRBJ1-4, with TRBD1 matching 8 bases. The CDR3 covers 17 residues. The V gene end was trimmed by 6 bases and the J gene end by 4 bases; junction bases not matched to a gene: 13. Germline V gene sequence: CDR1 MNHNS, CDR2 SASEGT. The CDR3 DNA reads TGTGCCAGCAGCCTCGCGCAGGGGGCGTCCGATAATGAAAAACTGTTTTTT. Protein: CASSLAQGASDNEKLFF.

The chain carries TRBV7-6 and TRBJ2-7; D is unresolved. With 4 bases removed from V and 2 bases from J, the gap between germline ends came to 15 bases. This CDR3 region has 15 residues. Per the germline V gene, CDR1 is SGHVS and CDR2 is FNYEAQ. The CDR3 sequence: CASSYFVVAPYEQYF. The CDR3 nucleotides read TGTGCCAGCAGCTACTTCGTGGTAGCCCCCTACGAGCAGTACTTC.

This clonotype has just a few counts. J is TRBJ2-1 and V is TRBV29-1; the match to TRBD1 covers 8 bases. Germline-derived CDR1 and CDR2 are SQVTM and ANQGSEA. J gave up 4 bases and V 0 bases, and 8 bases lay outside the gene matches. The CDR3 contains 16 residues. The DNA for the CDR3 is TGCAGCGTTGAAGACCGGATGGGGGACAGGTACAATGAGCAGTTCTTC. Translation gives CSVEDRMGDRYNEQFF.

This chain joins TRBV7-2 and TRBJ2-3, with TRBD2 matching over 8 bases. Per the germline V gene, CDR1 is SGHTA and CDR2 is FQGNSA. J lost 4 bases, V lost 2 bases, and 5 bases had no gene match. This CDR3 comprises 15 residues. The CDR3 nucleotides read TGTGCCAGCAGCTTAAACGGGGGGGCGGCAGATACGCAGTATTTT. Translation gives CASSLNGGAADTQYF.

Only a few counts were recorded for this clonotype. This chain's CDR3 is CASRTGTGEFF. The DNA of the CDR3 is TGCGCCAGCAGAACCGGGACAGGGGAGTTCTTC. The rearrangement uses TRBV10-2 and TRBJ2-1; 10 nucleotides agree with TRBD1. The CDR3 covers 11 residues. The germline V gene encodes CDR1 WSHSY and CDR2 SAAADI. V lost 6 bases, J lost 14 bases, and 4 bases stayed unmatched.

This chain links TRBV7-9 with TRBJ2-5; TRBD1 agrees at 9 bases. The V and J ends lost 6 bases and 2 bases, in that order; junction bases with no gene match: 16. Germline values: CDR1 SEHNR, CDR2 FQNEAQ (reference sequence). The length of the CDR3 is 18 residues. CDR3 nucleotides: TGTGCCAGCAGTCCCAGGACAGGGGAGTGGGGATGGCAAGAGACCCAGTACTTC. It is translated as CASSPRTGEWGWQETQYF. Based on the CDR3 plus reference TRBV7-9 and TRBJ2-5, the full variable domain is DTGVSQNPRHKITKRGQNVTFRCDPISEHNRLYWYRQTLGQGPEFLTYFQNEAQLEKSRLLSDRFSAERPKGSFSTLEIQRTEQGDSAMYLCASSPRTGEWGWQETQYFGPGTRLLVL.